The table lists the clone carrying this T cell receptor beta chain with a count of one. Antigen specificity is unknown. Trimming removed 6 bases from V and 1 base from J; junction bases left unmatched: 14. Germline assignment: CDR1 KGHSH and CDR2 LQKENI. This CDR3 has 17 amino acids. These data originate in a study of cytomegalovirus exposure and HLA in healthy donors. Overall study results and limits: Listed as cytomegalovirus-associated were 150 to 200 TCR beta chains. TCR beta V- and J-gene trimming, according to a later analysis, was linked to a missense DCLRE1C variant.

Amplification used 60 Vbeta primers and 13 Jbeta primers. Some clones are missing from TCRdb's copy, which holds only in-frame ones; the method was immunoSEQ multiplex PCR. The repertoire holds about 83,000 clones, with 65% to 80% as singletons. Sequencing was carried out using PBMCs. This TCR was sampled from a man in his 60s in good health and CMV-seronegative. The chain joins TRBV18 to TRBJ2-5, with 7 bases lining up with TRBD1. The DNA of the CDR3 is TGTGCCAGCTCCCACGTCCGGACAGGACGAGCCCAAGAGACCCAGTACTTC. Its protein is CASSHVRTGRAQETQYF.